What follows are 26 T cell receptor beta chains derived from one specimen sequenced in a study of regulatory T cells in long-lasting Graves disease. Time point noted: newly diagnosed GD, antithyroid drugs for less than 3 months. With RNA extracted from PBMCs as input, the TCR library was made. Researchers made TCR beta libraries by using iRepertoire HTBI primers and running Arm-PCR on CDR3 regions. TCRdb re-called the multiplex PCR reads with MiXCR, one entry per CDR3 protein. The sample lists 580,000 or so distinct CDR3 sequences; about 15% were seen once. This sample was shared with a second study, whose subject was T cells in Graves' hyperthyroidism and ophthalmopathy.

The material sequenced was peripheral blood mononuclear cells (PBMCs), taken at new diagnosis, from a patient treated with antithyroid drugs. All receptors come from a young man with Graves disease.

In the case of this clonotype: The CDR3 does not end in the conserved phenylalanine or tryptophan, so this is likely a read error. This chain uses TRBV27 with TRBJ2-7; 8 bases agree with TRBD2. From germline, CDR1 is MNHEY and CDR2 SMNVEV (reference sequence). The CDR3 runs to 12 residues. V lost 6 bases to trimming and J lost 7 bases; unmatched junction nucleotides: 5. The chain's CDR3 is CASSYRGGEQYL. DNA for the CDR3: TGTGCCAGCAGCTACCGGGGGGGAGAGCAGTACCTC.

This clonotype showed up many times. V usage is TRBV7-9 and J usage is TRBJ2-1, with 12 bases aligning to TRBD2. Germline CDR1 and CDR2: SEHNR and FQNEAQ (reference sequence). J was trimmed by 7 bases and V by 1 base; bases with no gene match: 5. The CDR3 contains 16 residues. DNA for the CDR3: TGTGCCAGCAGCTTAGATCGACTAGCGGGAGTGAATGAGCAGTTCTTC. Its translation: CASSLDRLAGVNEQFF.

The rearrangement uses TRBV5-1 and TRBJ2-2; D not certain. Trimming stripped 0 bases from V and 7 bases from J, with 10 bases between. CDR1 is SGHRS, CDR2 YFSETQ, per germline. This CDR3 is 14 amino acids long. The CDR3 here is CASSLGPQGGELFF. CDR3 in DNA: TGCGCCAGCAGCTTGGGGCCCCAAGGCGGGGAGCTGTTTTTT.

This clonotype was detected a few times. The rearrangement joins TRBV19 to TRBJ2-1, with 10 positions matching TRBD2. The CDR3 covers 15 residues. CDR1 is LNHDA and CDR2 is SQIVND in the germline V gene (reference sequence). V shed 5 bases and J 9 bases; nucleotides not matched to a gene: 10. The CDR3, as DNA: TGTGCCAGTAGTCTAAGCGGGAGGGCATTGGTTGAGCAGTTCTTC. It codes for CASSLSGRALVEQFF.

This clonotype was seen many times. The chain has TRBV2 and TRBJ2-2, with 10 bases aligning to TRBD2. V was clipped by 6 bases and J by 0 bases; unmatched bases: 10. Germline values: CDR1 SNHLY, CDR2 FYNNEI. The CDR3 sequence is 18 residues long. The CDR3 here is CASSELSGRTANTGELFF. Here the CDR3 DNA reads TGTGCCAGCAGCGAGCTTAGCGGGAGGACCGCGAACACCGGGGAGCTGTTTTTT.

J is TRBJ1-1 and V is TRBV29-1; D unclear. Germline assignment: CDR1 SQVTM and CDR2 ANQGSEA. This CDR3 has 14 residues. V lost 7 bases, J lost 0 bases, and 15 bases lay in between. The CDR3 nucleotides read TGCAGCGCCTGGGGTGGATTCATGAACACTGAAGCTTTCTTT. As protein: CSAWGGFMNTEAFF. The variable domain in full, with the rest retrieved from reference TRBV29-1 and TRBJ1-1, is SAVISQKPSRDICQRGTSLTIQCQVDSQVTMMFWYRQQPGQSLTLIATANQGSEATYESGFVIDKFPISRPNLTFSTLTVSNMSPEDSSIYLCSAWGGFMNTEAFFGQGTRLTVV.

This clonotype was detected many times. The chain joins TRBV12-3 or TRBV12-4 to TRBJ1-5; no definite D call. V was shortened by 4 bases and J by 0 bases, with 7 bases between the two germline ends. The CDR3 sequence is 14 residues long. DNA of the CDR3: TGTGCCAGCAGTTCACCGGGTAGCAATCAGCCCCAGCATTTT. Translation gives CASSSPGSNQPQHF.

This clonotype was seen only a few times. This chain joins TRBV20-1 and TRBJ2-7; D perhaps matches TRBD1 (6 bases). Per germline, CDR1 DFQATT and CDR2 SNEGSKA (reference sequence). The CDR3 extends over 13 amino acids. Trimming shortened V by 2 bases and J by 4 bases, and 12 bases separated the two germline ends. The chain's CDR3 is CSARSRGSYEQYF. In DNA, the CDR3 is TGCAGTGCTAGATCCAGGGGCTCGTACGAGCAGTACTTC.

The gene calls are TRBV6-2 or TRBV6-3 and TRBJ2-7; maybe TRBD1 (6 bases). The CDR3 runs to 14 residues. The germline V gene encodes CDR1 MNHEY and CDR2 SVGEGT. Trimming stripped 6 bases from V and 2 bases from J, with 14 bases between. CDR3 DNA: TGTGCCAGCAGAAAGACAGGACCGACCTACGAGCAGTACTTC. This encodes CASRKTGPTYEQYF.

This clonotype was seen at least ten times. V and J are TRBV6-1 and TRBJ2-7; the match to TRBD1 covers 7 bases. The CDR3 sequence is 12 residues long. Germline V gene lookup returns CDR1 MNHNS and CDR2 SASEGT. V lost 7 bases, J lost 3 bases, and 3 bases stayed unmatched. This CDR3 is CASNRQGYEQYF. The CDR3 coding sequence is TGTGCCAGCAACCGACAGGGCTACGAGCAGTACTTC.

The V call is TRBV4-2, the J call TRBJ1-5; D unclear. V was pared by 0 bases and J by 0 bases, with 6 bases between. CDR1 is LGHNA and CDR2 is YNFKEQ in the germline V gene. The CDR3 contains 15 residues. The CDR3, as DNA: TGTGCCAGCAGCCAAGATCTTTATAGCAATCAGCCCCAGCATTTT. Protein product: CASSQDLYSNQPQHF.

The chain has TRBV10-2 and TRBJ2-1, with TRBD2 matching over 8 bases. The length of the CDR3 is 16 residues. V was clipped by 4 bases and J by 1 base; unmatched bases: 6. CDR1 and CDR2 from the germline V gene are WSHSY and SAAADI. The chain's CDR3 is CASSGISGTSYNEQFF. The CDR3 DNA reads TGCGCCAGCAGTGGGATTAGCGGGACATCCTACAATGAGCAGTTCTTC.

The J gene is TRBJ1-3, the V gene TRBV3-1; tentative D call: TRBD1 (5 bases). V was trimmed by 4 bases and J by 2 bases, leaving 15 bases between them. Germline CDR1 reads LGHDT; CDR2 reads YNNKEL (reference sequence). This CDR3 is built from 16 residues. The CDR3 DNA sequence: TGTGCCAGCAGCCCTTCGGCGGGGACTGCTGGAAACACCATATATTTT. It is translated as CASSPSAGTAGNTIYF.

This clonotype was observed many times. The chain employs TRBV25-1 and TRBJ1-1, with D unclear. Germline V gene lookup returns CDR1 MGHDK and CDR2 SYGVNS. Trimming shortened V by 4 bases and J by 4 bases, and 4 bases separated the two germline ends. CDR3 size: 11 residues. CDR3 sequence (DNA): TGTGCCAGCAGTGGGGGCACTGAAGCTTTCTTT. It encodes CASSGGTEAFF.

This clonotype was seen many times. The V gene is TRBV27, the J gene TRBJ1-1, with 10 bases that match TRBD1. The CDR3 spans 15 residues. Germline CDR1 MNHEY, CDR2 SMNVEV (reference sequence). The junction had 10 bases not matched to a gene; V was cut back by 11 bases and J by 1 base. Here the CDR3 DNA reads TGTGCCGTACACCGGGACAGGGGCGAGAACACTGAAGCTTTCTTT. Its protein is CAVHRDRGENTEAFF.

This clonotype was picked up a small number of times. The rearrangement links TRBV11-2 to TRBJ2-7; TRBD1 matches 12 bases. With 5 bases clipped from V and 4 bases from J, the junction kept 6 bases outside the gene matches. The CDR3 covers 15 residues. Per the germline V gene, CDR1 is SGHAT and CDR2 is FQNNGV. CDR3 protein: CASSRGTGGGYEQYF. The CDR3, as DNA: TGTGCCAGCAGCCGTGGGACAGGGGGCGGGTACGAGCAGTACTTC.

This clonotype was detected ten times or more. J is TRBJ2-2 and V is TRBV28, with D tentatively TRBD1 or TRBD2 (6 bases each). V lost 3 bases and J lost 4, with 18 bases in between. This CDR3 has 17 amino acids. In germline, CDR1 is MDHEN, CDR2 SYDVKM. CDR3 nucleotides: TGTGCCAGCAGTTTGACCCAACAGGGAGGCATCACCGGGGAGCTGTTTTTT. Its protein product is CASSLTQQGGITGELFF.

The CDR3: CASSEALPGRGLDNEQFF. CDR3 DNA: TGTGCCAGCAGTGAAGCGCTTCCGGGCAGGGGGCTGGACAATGAGCAGTTCTTC. The J gene is TRBJ2-1, the V gene TRBV2, with TRBD1 identical over 8 bases. The germline V gene has CDR1 SNHLY and CDR2 FYNNEI. With 0 bases clipped from V and 5 bases from J, the junction kept 12 bases outside the gene matches. CDR3 length equals 18 residues. Filled out from reference TRBV2 and TRBJ2-1, the complete variable domain reads EPEVTQTPSHQVTQMGQEVILRCVPISNHLYFYWYRQILGQKVEFLVSFYNNEISEKSEIFDDQFSVERPDGSNFTLKIRSTKLEDSAMYFCASSEALPGRGLDNEQFFGPGTRLTVL.

The J gene is TRBJ2-7, the V gene TRBV14; D not certain. The CDR3 totals 14 residues. Germline CDR1 and CDR2: SGHDN and FVKESK. Deletions cut 1 base from V and 7 bases from J, with 14 bases between. The CDR3 sequence is CASSQAPGAREQYF. DNA for the CDR3: TGTGCCAGCAGCCAAGCACCAGGAGCTCGGGAGCAGTACTTC.

The J gene is TRBJ1-6, the V gene TRBV12-3 or TRBV12-4; D unclear. The CDR3 is 14 amino acids. Between the trimmed V and J ends, which lost 6 bases and 7 bases, there was a span of 13 bases. DNA for the CDR3: TGTGCCAGCAGCTCCGGGGTCTCAAATTCACCCCTCCACTTT. Protein product: CASSSGVSNSPLHF.

This clonotype showed up just a few times. The V call is TRBV20-1, the J call TRBJ2-7; TRBD2 matches at 7 bases. V shed 4 bases, J shed 3 bases, and the junction held 6 bases outside the gene matches. From germline, CDR1 is DFQATT and CDR2 SNEGSKA (reference sequence). The CDR3 spans 13 residues. The CDR3 protein is CSATGRSFYEQYF. The CDR3 coding sequence is TGCAGTGCTACCGGGAGGTCCTTCTACGAGCAGTACTTC.

The rearrangement links TRBV10-2 to TRBJ1-5, with D perhaps matching TRBD1 (5 bases). V dropped 7 bases and J dropped 6 bases, with 13 bases sitting between them. Looked up from germline, CDR1 is WSHSY and CDR2 is SAAADI. This CDR3 spans 13 amino acids. The CDR3 DNA reads as TGCGCCAGCAAACAAGGGGCCGGTCAGCCCCAGCATTTT. It yields the protein CASKQGAGQPQHF.

This clonotype has a count of ten or more. This sequence joins TRBV6-1 and TRBJ1-2; 7 bases map to TRBD1. The ends lost 5 bases at V and 2 bases at J; junction bases unmatched: 8. The CDR3 is 15 amino acids. The germline V gene has CDR1 MNHNS and CDR2 SASEGT. CDR3 nucleotide sequence: TGTGCCAGCAGTCCGACCGGGACAGTGAACTATGGCTACACCTTC. Its translation is CASSPTGTVNYGYTF.

This clonotype has at least ten counts. The rearrangement joins TRBV20-1 to TRBJ2-1; D gene uncertain. The length of the CDR3 is 14 residues. Trimming took 3 bases from V and 9 from J, leaving 18 bases between them. The germline gives CDR1 DFQATT, CDR2 SNEGSKA (reference sequence). The chain's CDR3 is CSASEARTLGEQFF. DNA for the CDR3: TGCAGTGCTAGTGAGGCTAGAACCTTGGGTGAGCAGTTCTTC.

This clonotype turned up a few times. The gene calls are TRBV6-2 or TRBV6-3 and TRBJ2-3; D is unresolved. Trimming pared 5 bases from V and 4 bases from J, leaving 22 bases between. The germline V gene encodes CDR1 MNHEY and CDR2 SVGEGT. The CDR3 has 17 residues. The CDR3 region has the DNA TGTGCCAGCAGTAACACCGCAGGATGGGTGGCTGCAGATACGCAGTATTTT. Amino acid sequence: CASSNTAGWVAADTQYF.

This clonotype was counted between two and nine times. V and J are TRBV30 and TRBJ1-2, with 10 bases lining up with TRBD1. V dropped 4 bases and J dropped 7; count of bases not matched to a gene: 9. The CDR3 loop spans 14 amino acids. CDR1 GTSNPN and CDR2 SVGIG come from the germline V gene (reference sequence). In DNA, the CDR3 is TGTGCCTGGAACCACGGGACAGGGGTAGTTGGCTACACCTTC. This gives the protein CAWNHGTGVVGYTF.